Reported below is one T cell receptor beta chain. Its antigen is undetermined. The sample originates from a study of circulating and synovial CD4+ cells in juvenile arthritis. Study-wide results and limits: Compared with bulk blood, circulating pathogenic-like lymphocytes shared substantially more CDR3 sequences with synovial T cells.

The data were produced by immunoSEQ multiplex PCR, yet TCRdb's version contains in-frame clones alone and is incomplete. The table lists fewer than 35,000 clones, roughly 96% of them singletons, with roughly 0.2% in the top ten. V dropped 3 bases and J dropped 6 bases, with 13 bases sitting between them. Germline V lookup: CDR1 SGHRS, CDR2 YFSETQ. This CDR3 is built from 15 residues. Material for sequencing was CD4+ T cells from blood. This rearrangement joins TRBV5-1 to TRBJ1-6, with D perhaps matching TRBD1 (5 bases). This sequence was found in a human donor with juvenile idiopathic arthritis. CDR3 in DNA: TGCGCCAGCAGCTCCCAGGCCGGGGGTAATTCACCCCTCCACTTT. As protein: CASSSQAGGNSPLHF.